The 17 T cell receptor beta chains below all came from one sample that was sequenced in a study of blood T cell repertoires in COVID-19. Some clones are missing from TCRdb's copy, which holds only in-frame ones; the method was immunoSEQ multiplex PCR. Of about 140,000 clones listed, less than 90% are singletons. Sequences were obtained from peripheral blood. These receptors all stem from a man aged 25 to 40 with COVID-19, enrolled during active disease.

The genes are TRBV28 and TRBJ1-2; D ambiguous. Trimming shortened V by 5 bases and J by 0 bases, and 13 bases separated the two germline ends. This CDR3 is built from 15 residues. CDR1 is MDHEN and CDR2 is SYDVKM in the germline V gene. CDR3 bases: TGTGCCAGCAGTGGTTCGGGAAGGGCTAACTATGGCTACACCTTC. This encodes CASSGSGRANYGYTF.

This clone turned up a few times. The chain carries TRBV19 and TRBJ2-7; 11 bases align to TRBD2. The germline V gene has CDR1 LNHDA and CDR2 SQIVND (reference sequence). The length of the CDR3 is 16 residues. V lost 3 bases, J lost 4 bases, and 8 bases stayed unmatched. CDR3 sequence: CASSIGSGRAGYEQYF. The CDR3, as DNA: TGTGCCAGTAGTATCGGTAGCGGGAGGGCCGGGTACGAGCAGTACTTC.

In nucleotides, the CDR3 is TGTGCCAGCAGAGAGAGGACAGGGGGCAGCCAAGAGACCCAGTACTTC. It is translated as CASRERTGGSQETQYF. This chain joins TRBV2 and TRBJ2-5; TRBD1 agrees at 11 bases. The CDR3 totals 16 residues. Germline CDR1 is SNHLY and CDR2 is FYNNEI. V gave up 6 bases and J gave up 1 base; unmatched junction bases: 7.

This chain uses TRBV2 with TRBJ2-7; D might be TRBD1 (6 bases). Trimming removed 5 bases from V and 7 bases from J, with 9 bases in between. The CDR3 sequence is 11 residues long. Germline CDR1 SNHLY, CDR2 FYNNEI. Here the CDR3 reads CASSHGQEQYF. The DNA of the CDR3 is TGTGCCAGCAGTCACGGACAGGAGCAGTACTTC.

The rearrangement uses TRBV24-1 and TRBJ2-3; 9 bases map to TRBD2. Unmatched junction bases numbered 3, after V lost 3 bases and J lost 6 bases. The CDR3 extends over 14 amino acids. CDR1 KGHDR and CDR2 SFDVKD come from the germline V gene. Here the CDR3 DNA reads TGTGCCACCAGTGATAGCGGGAGGATGGATACGCAGTATTTT. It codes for CATSDSGRMDTQYF.

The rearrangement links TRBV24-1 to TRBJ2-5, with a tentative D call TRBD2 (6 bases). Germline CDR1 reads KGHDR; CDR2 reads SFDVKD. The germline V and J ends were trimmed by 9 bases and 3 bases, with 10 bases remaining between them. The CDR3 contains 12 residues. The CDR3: CATQGGEETQYF. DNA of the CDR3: TGTGCCACCCAGGGAGGCGAAGAGACCCAGTACTTC.

CDR3 coding DNA: TGTGCCAGCAGGGTGGCAGGGGATTTTGAAAAACTGTTTTTT. The encoded protein is CASRVAGDFEKLFF. The chain joins TRBV27 to TRBJ1-4, with a weak D call TRBD1 (6 bases). V was shortened by 6 bases and J by 7 bases, with 15 bases between the two germline ends. Germline loops: CDR1 MNHEY, CDR2 SMNVEV (reference sequence). There are 14 residues in the CDR3.

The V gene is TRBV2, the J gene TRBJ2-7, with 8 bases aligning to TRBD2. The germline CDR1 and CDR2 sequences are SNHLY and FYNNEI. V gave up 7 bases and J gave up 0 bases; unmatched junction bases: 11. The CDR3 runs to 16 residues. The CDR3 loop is CASIRAGARDSYEQYF. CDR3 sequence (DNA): TGTGCCAGCATTAGAGCGGGAGCAAGGGACTCCTACGAGCAGTACTTC. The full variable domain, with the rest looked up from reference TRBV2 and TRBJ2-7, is EPEVTQTPSHQVTQMGQEVILRCVPISNHLYFYWYRQILGQKVEFLVSFYNNEISEKSEIFDDQFSVERPDGSNFTLKIRSTKLEDSAMYFCASIRAGARDSYEQYFGPGTRLTVT.

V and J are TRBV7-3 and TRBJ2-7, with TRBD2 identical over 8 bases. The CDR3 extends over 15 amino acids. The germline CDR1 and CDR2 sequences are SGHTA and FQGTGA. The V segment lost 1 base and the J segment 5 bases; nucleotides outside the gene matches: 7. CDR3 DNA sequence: TGTGCCAGCAGCTTAAAGGCGGGAGGTTCTAACGAGCAGTACTTC. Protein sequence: CASSLKAGGSNEQYF.

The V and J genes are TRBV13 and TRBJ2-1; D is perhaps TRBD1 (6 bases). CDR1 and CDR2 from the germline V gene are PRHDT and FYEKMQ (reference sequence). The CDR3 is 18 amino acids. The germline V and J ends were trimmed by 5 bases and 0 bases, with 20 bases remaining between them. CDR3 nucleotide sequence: TGTGCCAGCAGCCGGCACCAGGGGACCCGCTACTCCTACAATGAGCAGTTCTTC. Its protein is CASSRHQGTRYSYNEQFF.

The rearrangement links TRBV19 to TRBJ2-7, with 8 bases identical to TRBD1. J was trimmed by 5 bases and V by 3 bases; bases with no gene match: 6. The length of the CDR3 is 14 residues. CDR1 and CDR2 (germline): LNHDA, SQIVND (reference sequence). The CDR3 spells CASSITGQGDEQYF. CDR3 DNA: TGTGCCAGTAGTATCACCGGACAGGGCGACGAGCAGTACTTC.

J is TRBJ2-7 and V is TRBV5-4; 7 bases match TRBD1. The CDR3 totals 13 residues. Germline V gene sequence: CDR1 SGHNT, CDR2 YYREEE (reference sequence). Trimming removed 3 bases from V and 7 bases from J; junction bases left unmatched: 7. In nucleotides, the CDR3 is TGTGCCAGCAGCTGGGATTCGGACAGGGAGCAGTACTTC. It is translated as CASSWDSDREQYF.

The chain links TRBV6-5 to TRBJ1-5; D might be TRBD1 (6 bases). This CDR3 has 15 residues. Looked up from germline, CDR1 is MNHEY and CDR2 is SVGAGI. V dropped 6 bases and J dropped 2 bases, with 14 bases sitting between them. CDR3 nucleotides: TGTGCCAGCAGAACTAACAGGGTTGGCAATCAGCCCCAGCATTTT. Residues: CASRTNRVGNQPQHF.

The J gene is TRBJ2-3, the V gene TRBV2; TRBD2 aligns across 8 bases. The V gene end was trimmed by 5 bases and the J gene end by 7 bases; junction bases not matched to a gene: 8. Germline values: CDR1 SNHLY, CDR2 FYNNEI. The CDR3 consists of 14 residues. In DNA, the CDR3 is TGTGCCAGCAGTCAACTAGCGGAAAAGCATACGCAGTATTTT. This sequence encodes CASSQLAEKHTQYF.

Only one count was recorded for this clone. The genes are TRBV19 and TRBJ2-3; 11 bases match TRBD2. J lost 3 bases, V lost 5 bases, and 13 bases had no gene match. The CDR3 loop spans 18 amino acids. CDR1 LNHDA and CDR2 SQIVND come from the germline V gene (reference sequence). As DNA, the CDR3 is TGTGCCAGTAGTCTCTCACCCGGGACTAGCGGAAGGACAGATACGCAGTATTTT. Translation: CASSLSPGTSGRTDTQYF.

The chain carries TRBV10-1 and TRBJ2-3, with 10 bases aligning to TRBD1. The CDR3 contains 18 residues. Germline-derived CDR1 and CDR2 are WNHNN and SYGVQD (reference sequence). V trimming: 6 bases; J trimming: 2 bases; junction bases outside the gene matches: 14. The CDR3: CASSAGQGTVTTTDTQYF. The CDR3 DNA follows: TGCGCCAGCAGCGCGGGACAGGGGACCGTCACTACCACAGATACGCAGTATTTT.

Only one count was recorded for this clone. The CDR3 DNA is TGTGCCAGCAACACTTGGACTAGAAGCACAGATACGCAGTATTTT. Its translation: CASNTWTRSTDTQYF. J is TRBJ2-3 and V is TRBV11-2; 7 nucleotides agree with TRBD2. The junction had 7 bases not matched to a gene; V was cut back by 7 bases and J by 0 bases. This CDR3 has 15 amino acids. Germline CDR1 is SGHAT and CDR2 is FQNNGV. Combining the CDR3 with reference TRBV11-2 and TRBJ2-3 gives the whole variable domain EAGVAQSPRYKIIEKRQSVAFWCNPISGHATLYWYQQILGQGPKLLIQFQNNGVVDDSQLPKDRFSAERLKGVDSTLKIQPAKLEDSAVYLCASNTWTRSTDTQYFGPGTRLTVL.